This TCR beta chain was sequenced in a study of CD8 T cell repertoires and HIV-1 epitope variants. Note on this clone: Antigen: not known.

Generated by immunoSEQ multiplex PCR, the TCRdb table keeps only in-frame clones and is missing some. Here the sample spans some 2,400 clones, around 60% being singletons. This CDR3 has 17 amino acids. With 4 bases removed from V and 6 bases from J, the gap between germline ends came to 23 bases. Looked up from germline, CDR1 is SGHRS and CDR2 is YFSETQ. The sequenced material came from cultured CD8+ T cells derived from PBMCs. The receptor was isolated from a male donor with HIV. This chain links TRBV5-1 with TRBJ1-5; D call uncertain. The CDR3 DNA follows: TGCGCCAGCAGCCCGGTACCTGACATCGGGAGGGCTCAGCCCCAGCATTTT. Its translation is CASSPVPDIGRAQPQHF.